This T cell receptor beta chain is drawn from a study of blood T cells in healthy people across ages. Study-wide background: The capture of about one barcoded beta molecule per two T cells was achieved by template switching. Study results and caveats: Naive T cell percentage by flow cytometry tracked strongly with beta diversity.

Concerning this clonotype: Its antigen is unidentified.

The CDR3 has 15 amino acids. The V end lost 1 base, the J end lost 0 bases, and 9 bases lay between the germline ends. Germline CDR1 reads MGHRA; CDR2 reads YSYEKL. With a J-beta primer mix and a sample-barcoded 5' primer, a second PCR ran 7 to 11 cycles. TCRdb called the 5' RACE reads again in MiXCR, with one record for every CDR3 protein. The sample has approximately 900,000 distinct CDR3 sequences; around 46% are singletons. The TCR sequence derives from a man aged 25-45 years in good health. The chain uses TRBV4-1 and TRBJ1-1; D not resolved. The sequencing input was blood. CDR3 sequence reads: CASSQGAQMNTEAFF. CDR3 sequence (DNA): TGCGCCAGCAGCCAAGGGGCGCAAATGAACACTGAAGCTTTCTTT.